This entry describes one TCR beta chain. This clone was picked up a small number of times. What antigen it recognizes has not been identified. Base quality data are lacking; no much larger clone is found one base away. Genomic DNA was isolated from the sorted cells so that the TCRbeta CDR3 region could be sequenced. TCRbeta CDR3 regions were sequenced using the immunoSEQ Assay. This is the immuneACCESS table as TCRdb keeps it, with only in-frame sequences that have V and J called. A part of the clones is gone; compared with another copy, unresolved V genes explain less than half, and the rest is unexplained. This sample gives 65,000 or so clones in total; roughly 80% of them show up just once. The ten largest clones capture less than 5% of the sample. This entry is derived from a study of OX40 agonist ivuxolimab in advanced cancers. For the study in its entirety: The costimulatory receptor OX40 (CD134) was targeted by ivuxolimab, a fully human IgG2 agonistic monoclonal antibody. Peripheral TCRbeta sequencing aimed to test whether ivuxolimab altered TCR sequence diversity and caused clonal T-cell expansion. The paper covers the monotherapy dose-escalation part of the phase I ivuxolimab trial, which included N ≈ 50 patients. Patients were allowed to have had prior anti-PD-1, anti-PD-L1 or anti-CTLA-4 therapy, and more than 35% of the dose-escalation patients had been treated with checkpoint inhibitors. In the dose-escalation cohort, roughly 82% of patients were male, and the mean age was around 60 years with a range of about 20 to 80. Intravenous ivuxolimab was administered to patients every 2 weeks at six dose levels: 0.01, 0.1, 0.3, 1.5, 3 and 10 mg/kg. Among the 52 dose-escalation patients, about 20 had hepatocellular carcinoma, approximately 15 melanoma, 9 renal cell carcinoma and 9 head and neck cancer. Partial responses were achieved by three dose-escalation patients, of whom one had hepatocellular carcinoma and two had cutaneous melanoma.

The trial excluded patients who had a history of autoimmune disease or were on systemic immunosuppression. Peripheral blood for TCR sequencing was drawn from every dose cohort at baseline, at cycle 4 day 1 and at cycle 7 day 1. The samples were taken from a phase I, first-in-human, multicenter, open-label dose-escalation trial of ivuxolimab. Adults with locally advanced or metastatic melanoma, renal cell carcinoma, hepatocellular carcinoma or head and neck squamous cell carcinoma were enrolled in the trial. Before TCR sequencing, CD4+ T cells and CD8+ T cells from peripheral blood were sorted into separate populations. Including the terminal cysteine and phenylalanine, the CDR3 comprises 13 residues. The read is trimmed to its CDR3 DNA, 39 bases read in frame from base 1. V is cut by 6 bases and J by 5 bases, and the space between the germline ends is 8 bases. Sequences MGHDK (CDR1) and SYGVNS (CDR2) are obtained from the germline V gene.

The study at large found these results: Low levels of normalized T-cell clonal expansion were also seen in some patients who did not respond. After ivuxolimab, more expanded clones were found on average in CD8+ T cells than in CD4+ T cells. Clonal expansion of both CD4+ and CD8+ blood T cells was observed from baseline to week 6 at doses 0.1 to 3.0 mg/kg. Antigen specificity was not determined for the clonally expanded peripheral T cells. In the 0.1-3.0 mg/kg groups, partial responders were among the patients with the lowest normalized peripheral clonal expansion, particularly in CD8+ T cells.

In this chain, TRBV25-1 is recombined with TRBJ1-6; the D gene cannot be resolved reliably. The sample was CD4+ or CD8+ T cells sorted from blood, taken in a trial of the OX40 agonist ivuxolimab. This receptor was taken from an adult with an advanced solid tumor such as melanoma, head and neck, liver or kidney cancer. The CDR3 protein is CASSWQNNSPLHF. The nucleotides read TGTGCCAGCAGCTGGCAGAATAATTCACCCCTCCACTTT. This CDR3, with the reference TRBV25-1 and TRBJ1-6 proteins standing in past its ends, gives the full variable domain EADIYQTPRYLVIGTGKKITLECSQTMGHDKMYWYQQDPGMELHLIHYSYGVNSTEKGDLSSESTVSRIRTEHFPLTLESARPSHTSQYLCASSWQNNSPLHFGNGTRLTVT.